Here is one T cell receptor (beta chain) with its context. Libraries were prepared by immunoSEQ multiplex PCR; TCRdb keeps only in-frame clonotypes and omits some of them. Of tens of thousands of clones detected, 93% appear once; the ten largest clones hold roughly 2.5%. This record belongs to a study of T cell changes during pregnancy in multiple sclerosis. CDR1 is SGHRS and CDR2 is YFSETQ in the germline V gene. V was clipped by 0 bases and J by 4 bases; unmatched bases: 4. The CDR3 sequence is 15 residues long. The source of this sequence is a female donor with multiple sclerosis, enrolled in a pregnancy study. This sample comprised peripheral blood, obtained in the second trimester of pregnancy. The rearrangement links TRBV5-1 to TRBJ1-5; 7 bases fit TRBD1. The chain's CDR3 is CASSLEGAKNQPQHF. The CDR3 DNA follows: TGCGCCAGCAGCTTGGAGGGGGCTAAAAATCAGCCCCAGCATTTT.